The clone carrying this T cell receptor beta chain was found many times. Its antigen is unknown. The source of the sample is a study of regulatory T cells in long-lasting Graves disease. The study's findings and limits: The study found TRBV28, TRBJ1-2 and TRBJ2-5 favored in persistent disease.

Libraries of TCR beta came from iRepertoire HTBI primers plus Arm-PCR of CDR3 regions. Via MiXCR, TCRdb re-called the multiplex PCR reads, giving one row per CDR3 protein. Here the sample spans approximately 350,000 distinct CDR3 sequences, around 17% being singletons. Looked up from germline, CDR1 is MNHNS and CDR2 is SASEGT. Trimming took off 2 bases at V and 8 bases at J, with 9 bases between the two ends. The length of the CDR3 is 13 residues. The time point denotes: newly diagnosed GD, antithyroid drugs for less than 3 months. RNA isolated from PBMCs was used to make the TCR library. These data were likewise used in another study, on T cells in Graves' hyperthyroidism and ophthalmopathy. From that second work: Most expanded thyroid clonotypes above 0.001 recurred in blood.

This sample comprised peripheral blood mononuclear cells (PBMCs), obtained at new diagnosis, from a patient treated with antithyroid drugs. This clonotype was obtained from a man aged 35-49 years with Graves disease. The V and J genes are TRBV6-1 and TRBJ2-2; maybe TRBD2 (5 bases). Here the CDR3 reads CASSESGWGELFF. The DNA for the CDR3 is TGTGCCAGCAGTGAATCGGGGTGGGGGGAGCTGTTTTTT.